What follows are 18 T cell receptor beta chains derived from one specimen sequenced in a study of monozygotic twins with inflammatory bowel disease. TCRdb reanalyzed the 5' RACE reads and collapses them to one entry per CDR3 protein, without DNA. This sample's clone table lists 300,000 to 400,000 distinct CDR3 sequences. Sequenced input: blood. These TCRs come from a human donor with ulcerative colitis or Crohn's disease, or a healthy co-twin of an affected twin (not recorded which).

The rearrangement links TRBV6-5 to TRBJ2-5; no DNA is available, so the TRBD2 call from TCRdb remains unchecked. The CDR3 extends over 14 amino acids. Germline assignment: CDR1 MNHEY and CDR2 SVGAGI. This CDR3 is CASSYSRIAETQYF.

The genes are TRBV7-2 and TRBJ2-3. Looked up from germline, CDR1 is SGHTA and CDR2 is FQGNSA. The CDR3 runs to 14 residues. The CDR3: CASSFLPSTDTQYF.

This CDR3 is CASSPQGERVEAFF. This chain joins TRBV5-1 and TRBJ1-1; with no DNA, the TCRdb D assignment of TRBD1 cannot be verified. From germline, CDR1 is SGHRS and CDR2 YFSETQ. The CDR3 is 14 residues long.

This sequence joins TRBV12-3 or TRBV12-4 and TRBJ2-7; TCRdb selects TRBD2, and the lack of DNA leaves this call unchecked. The CDR3 is made up of 14 amino acids. CDR3 amino acids: CASSLDDFGGEQYF.

The CDR3 here is CASSYESTGIDGYTF. The chain is built from TRBV12-3 or TRBV12-4 and TRBJ1-2; there is no DNA to check the TCRdb D call of TRBD1. CDR3 length equals 15 residues.

The rearrangement links TRBV20-1 to TRBJ1-5; TCRdb outputs TRBD1, but without DNA this stays unchecked. CDR1 and CDR2 (germline): DFQATT, SNEGSKA (reference sequence). CDR3 size: 14 residues. The CDR3 region is CSGIGTGGNQPQHF.

The V and J genes are TRBV19 and TRBJ2-7; TCRdb outputs TRBD1, but without DNA this stays unchecked. The CDR3 is made up of 14 amino acids. Germline assignment: CDR1 LNHDA and CDR2 SQIVND (reference sequence). CDR3: CASSSLGGINEQYF.

This chain links TRBV12-3 or TRBV12-4 with TRBJ2-4; TCRdb's D call, TRBD1, is unchecked because there is no DNA. The CDR3 loop spans 13 amino acids. CDR3 in amino acids: CASSEGTPNLQYF.

The J gene is TRBJ1-2, the V gene TRBV15. CDR1 is LNHNV and CDR2 is YYDKDF in the germline V gene (reference sequence). The CDR3 loop spans 16 amino acids. The CDR3: CATSRDGLEINYGYTF.

The chain couples TRBV12-3 or TRBV12-4 to TRBJ1-1; TCRdb designates TRBD1, a call that cannot be tested without DNA. The CDR3 sequence is 14 residues long. The CDR3 protein is CASSLTGFATEAFF.

The chain carries TRBV20-1 and TRBJ2-5; TCRdb returns TRBD1, unconfirmable since there is no DNA. The CDR3 extends over 15 amino acids. Germline V gene data show CDR1 as DFQATT and CDR2 as SNEGSKA (reference sequence). The CDR3 sequence: CSARTPQGNQETQYF.

The chain is built from TRBV6-5 and TRBJ2-2. The CDR3 totals 16 residues. CDR1 and CDR2 (germline): MNHEY, SVGAGI. CDR3 region: CASSYVGSQHTGELFF.

This CDR3 is CASSLSRGLYNEQFF. The chain has TRBV7-2 and TRBJ2-1; without DNA, the TCRdb call of TRBD2 cannot be checked. The CDR3 is 15 amino acids. The germline gives CDR1 SGHTA, CDR2 FQGNSA.

This chain joins TRBV15 and TRBJ1-5. Germline V gene sequence: CDR1 LNHNV, CDR2 YYDKDF (reference sequence). The length of the CDR3 is 16 residues. This chain's CDR3 is CATRELGSETNQPQHF. Full variable domain (remainder filled in from reference TRBV15 and TRBJ1-5): DAMVIQNPRYQVTQFGKPVTLSCSQTLNHNVMYWYQQKSSQAPKLLFHYYDKDFNNEADTPDNFQSRRPNTSFCFLDIRSPGLGDTAMYLCATRELGSETNQPQHFGDGTRLSIL.

The rearrangement joins TRBV6-6 to TRBJ1-1; lacking DNA, the TRBD1 call made by TCRdb goes unchecked. Germline CDR1 reads MNHNY; CDR2 reads SVGAGI (reference sequence). This CDR3 is 13 amino acids long. The CDR3 sequence is CASSTEQGLEAFF.

The chain employs TRBV6-5 and TRBJ1-1; with no DNA, the TCRdb D assignment of TRBD1 cannot be verified. This CDR3 spans 17 amino acids. Germline V gene lookup returns CDR1 MNHEY and CDR2 SVGAGI. The CDR3 region is CASSYSTTGGLNTEAFF.

The V call is TRBV29-1, the J call TRBJ2-5; the D gene TCRdb calls, TRBD2, cannot be checked with no DNA. The CDR3 is made up of 14 amino acids. In germline, CDR1 is SQVTM, CDR2 ANQGSEA. CDR3 protein: CSVEDRRVGETQYF.

The chain's CDR3 is CATSRDRSSGVETQYF. The rearrangement links TRBV15 to TRBJ2-5; there is no DNA to check the TCRdb D call of TRBD2. Germline-derived CDR1 and CDR2 are LNHNV and YYDKDF (reference sequence). The CDR3 extends over 16 amino acids. Together with reference TRBV15 and TRBJ2-5, the CDR3 gives the full variable domain: DAMVIQNPRYQVTQFGKPVTLSCSQTLNHNVMYWYQQKSSQAPKLLFHYYDKDFNNEADTPDNFQSRRPNTSFCFLDIRSPGLGDTAMYLCATSRDRSSGVETQYFGPGTRLLVL.